The next 32 T cell receptor beta chains were all read from a single sample in a study of blood T cell repertoires in COVID-19. The method was immunoSEQ multiplex PCR; TCRdb's version includes in-frame clones alone and lacks a portion of them. The repertoire holds roughly 87,000 clones, around 72% seen once, with 13% to 15% in the top ten. Sample: peripheral blood. These TCRs come from a woman aged 80 or over with acute or convalescent COVID-19.

This rearrangement joins TRBV3-1 (or the pseudogene TRBV3-2) to TRBJ1-1, with a tentative D call TRBD1 (6 bases). The CDR3 length is 14 residues. V lost 5 bases and J lost 4, with 14 bases in between. CDR1 and CDR2 from the germline V gene are LGHDT and YNNKEL (reference sequence). The CDR3 nucleotides read TGTGCCAGCAGCGCCTCAGGGGTTAGCACTGAAGCTTTCTTT. This codes for CASSASGVSTEAFF.

This rearrangement joins TRBV24-1 to TRBJ1-2; D unresolved. This CDR3 contains 13 residues. V was trimmed by 3 bases and J by 5 bases, leaving 9 bases between them. Germline assignment: CDR1 KGHDR and CDR2 SFDVKD. The CDR3 region is CATSDASGYGYTF. Written as DNA, the CDR3 is TGTGCCACCAGTGATGCCTCGGGTTATGGCTACACCTTC.

This clone was observed a handful of times. The chain has TRBV7-8 and TRBJ2-7; 8 bases match TRBD1. The CDR3 spans 16 residues. The V and J ends lost 5 bases and 2 bases, in that order; junction bases with no gene match: 11. The germline CDR1 and CDR2 sequences are SGHVS and FQNEAQ. CDR3 protein: CASSPLRTGFTYEQYF. CDR3 bases: TGTGCCAGCAGCCCATTAAGGACAGGGTTTACCTACGAGCAGTACTTC.

The chain is built from TRBV7-2 and TRBJ1-5; the D gene is possibly TRBD1 (6 bases). From germline, CDR1 is SGHTA and CDR2 FQGNSA. The CDR3 runs to 14 residues. Between the trimmed V and J ends, which lost 5 bases and 4 bases, there was a span of 12 bases. The CDR3 region is CASSAGTTNQPQHF. In nucleotides, the CDR3 is TGTGCCAGCAGCGCAGGGACAACAAATCAGCCCCAGCATTTT.

This chain links TRBV27 with TRBJ2-1; TRBD2 agrees at 7 bases. V lost 7 bases and J lost 5; bases outside the gene matches: 5. The germline CDR1 and CDR2 sequences are MNHEY and SMNVEV (reference sequence). The CDR3 sequence is 13 residues long. The DNA of the CDR3 is TGTGCCAGCACGGGGGGAATGCACAATGAGCAGTTCTTC. This encodes CASTGGMHNEQFF.

This chain uses TRBV6-5 with TRBJ2-7; TRBD2 matches at 8 bases. The CDR3 covers 12 residues. Trimming removed 6 bases from V and 5 bases from J; junction bases left unmatched: 3. The germline V gene has CDR1 MNHEY and CDR2 SVGAGI. The CDR3 region is CASSPGGDEQYF. CDR3 bases: TGTGCCAGCAGCCCCGGGGGGGACGAGCAGTACTTC.

The chain combines TRBV6-5 with TRBJ2-3; no firm D call. This CDR3 contains 14 residues. The germline gives CDR1 MNHEY, CDR2 SVGAGI. V was shortened by 4 bases and J by 3 bases, with 11 bases between the two germline ends. The CDR3 DNA reads as TGTGCCAGCAGTTCCCCGAGCCGGACAGATACGCAGTATTTT. This translates into CASSSPSRTDTQYF.

This clone has only one observation. The chain has TRBV7-2 and TRBJ2-7; D might be TRBD1 (5 bases). Germline loops: CDR1 SGHTA, CDR2 FQGNSA. This CDR3 region has 18 residues. V lost 1 base and J 0 bases, leaving 19 bases between the germline ends. Here the CDR3 DNA reads TGTGCCAGCAGCTTAGAGCTATTTCGGACAACCGACTCCTACGAGCAGTACTTC. Its translation: CASSLELFRTTDSYEQYF.

This clone was detected only a few times. The chain combines TRBV5-1 with TRBJ1-6, with D unclear. The ends were cut back, 1 base at V and 8 bases at J, with 13 bases in the middle. The CDR3 has 15 amino acids. Germline CDR1 and CDR2: SGHRS and YFSETQ. CDR3 in amino acids: CASSLNTLGHSPLHF. As DNA, the CDR3 is TGCGCCAGCAGCTTGAACACCCTAGGCCATTCACCCCTCCACTTT. Full variable domain (outside the CDR3, taken from reference TRBV5-1 and TRBJ1-6): KAGVTQTPRYLIKTRGQQVTLSCSPISGHRSVSWYQQTPGQGLQFLFEYFSETQRNKGNFPGRFSGRQFSNSRSEMNVSTLELGDSALYLCASSLNTLGHSPLHFGNGTRLTVT.

This clone was seen many times. This sequence joins TRBV29-1 and TRBJ2-5; D is possibly TRBD1 (5 bases). V lost 3 bases, J lost 5 bases, and 16 bases lay in between. CDR3 size: 14 residues. Germline CDR1 SQVTM, CDR2 ANQGSEA. The CDR3 DNA reads as TGCAGCGTTGACGTTCTGCAGGGTGGGGAGACCCAGTACTTC. Residues: CSVDVLQGGETQYF.

The rearrangement joins TRBV5-1 to TRBJ2-7, with 8 bases identical to TRBD1. In germline, CDR1 is SGHRS, CDR2 YFSETQ. The ends lost 3 bases at V and 6 bases at J; junction bases unmatched: 8. The CDR3 runs 14 residues. The CDR3 DNA follows: TGCGCCAGCAGCTACAGACAGGGGATCGCCGAGCAGTACTTC. As protein: CASSYRQGIAEQYF.

The chain combines TRBV19 with TRBJ1-1; no definite D call. The CDR3 is made up of 15 amino acids. CDR1 and CDR2 (germline): LNHDA, SQIVND (reference sequence). Trimming removed 5 bases from V and 4 bases from J, with 17 bases in between. In DNA form, the CDR3 reads TGTGCCAGTAGTCCCCGACTCGGGAGCGCCACTGAAGCTTTCTTT. Its protein product is CASSPRLGSATEAFF.

V and J are TRBV28 and TRBJ2-2; TRBD1 is a possible D gene (6 bases). V was shortened by 3 bases and J by 6 bases, with 14 bases between the two germline ends. The CDR3 consists of 15 residues. Germline lookup yields CDR1 MDHEN and CDR2 SYDVKM. The CDR3, as DNA: TGTGCCAGCAGTTTTACAGGGAAAAGGGCCGGGGAGCTGTTTTTT. This gives the protein CASSFTGKRAGELFF. The full variable domain, with the rest looked up from reference TRBV28 and TRBJ2-2, is DVKVTQSSRYLVKRTGEKVFLECVQDMDHENMFWYRQDPGLGLRLIYFSYDVKMKEKGDIPEGYSVSREKKERFSLILESASTNQTSMYLCASSFTGKRAGELFFGEGSRLTVL.

This clone was observed a single time. The chain uses TRBV7-2 and TRBJ2-2; TRBD1 is a possible D gene (7 bases). Looked up from germline, CDR1 is SGHTA and CDR2 is FQGNSA. This CDR3 spans 15 amino acids. Trimming left V 5 bases short and J 2 bases short, with 12 bases between. Here the CDR3 DNA reads TGTGCCAGCAGCCGGCAGGGGGGAAACACCGGGGAGCTGTTTTTT. Its translation is CASSRQGGNTGELFF.

The rearrangement uses TRBV9 and TRBJ1-1; D is ambiguous. The length of the CDR3 is 15 residues. Germline lookup yields CDR1 SGDLS and CDR2 YYNGEE. V lost 2 bases and J 1 base, leaving 12 bases between the germline ends. CDR3 DNA: TGTGCCAGCAGCGTCCTCCCCCTGGCGAACACTGAAGCTTTCTTT. This translates into CASSVLPLANTEAFF.

This clone has only a few counts. The chain is built from TRBV2 and TRBJ2-1; the match to TRBD1 covers 7 bases. CDR3 length: 13 amino acids. Germline CDR1 is SNHLY and CDR2 is FYNNEI. J was trimmed by 9 bases and V by 5 bases; bases with no gene match: 7. The CDR3 here is CASSQRTGIEQFF. The CDR3 nucleotides read TGTGCCAGCAGTCAGCGGACAGGCATTGAGCAGTTCTTC.

In this sample, this clone turned up a few times. The CDR3 bases are TGTGCCAGCAGCCCCGGGACAGGGGCTACCTATCAGCCCCAGCATTTT. Protein sequence: CASSPGTGATYQPQHF. The genes are TRBV7-9 and TRBJ1-5, with 10 bases fitting TRBD1. The CDR3 runs 16 residues. Germline V CDR1 and CDR2: SEHNR, FQNEAQ (reference sequence). V dropped 5 bases and J dropped 5; count of bases not matched to a gene: 9.

The chain couples TRBV11-2 to TRBJ1-6, with a tentative D call TRBD1 (6 bases). The V gene's germline CDR1 is SGHAT and CDR2 FQNNGV. CDR3 length: 15 amino acids. Deletions cut 5 bases from V and 5 bases from J, with 13 bases between. CDR3 loop: CASSRIGQNNSPLHF. The CDR3 bases are TGTGCCAGCAGCCGAATCGGACAGAATAATTCACCCCTCCACTTT. Full variable domain (missing parts from reference TRBV11-2 and TRBJ1-6): EAGVAQSPRYKIIEKRQSVAFWCNPISGHATLYWYQQILGQGPKLLIQFQNNGVVDDSQLPKDRFSAERLKGVDSTLKIQPAKLEDSAVYLCASSRIGQNNSPLHFGNGTRLTVT.

The chain combines TRBV7-9 with TRBJ1-4; D not resolved. The V gene's germline CDR1 is SEHNR and CDR2 FQNEAQ (reference sequence). This CDR3 is built from 15 residues. Trimming shortened V by 0 bases and J by 4 bases, and 9 bases separated the two germline ends. Here the CDR3 reads CASSLALGNNEKLFF. The CDR3 DNA reads TGTGCCAGCAGCTTAGCGCTAGGCAATAATGAAAAACTGTTTTTT. The variable domain in full, with the rest retrieved from reference TRBV7-9 and TRBJ1-4, is DTGVSQNPRHKITKRGQNVTFRCDPISEHNRLYWYRQTLGQGPEFLTYFQNEAQLEKSRLLSDRFSAERPKGSFSTLEIQRTEQGDSAMYLCASSLALGNNEKLFFGSGTQLSVL.

This clone was counted only a few times. V gene TRBV24-1 combines with J gene TRBJ1-4, with D perhaps TRBD1 (5 bases). CDR3 length equals 14 residues. Germline assignment: CDR1 KGHDR and CDR2 SFDVKD. V was pared by 4 bases and J by 7 bases, with 12 bases between. The CDR3 sequence is CATSDSGLAEKLFF. The CDR3 DNA follows: TGTGCCACCAGTGACTCAGGGCTGGCTGAAAAACTGTTTTTT.

The chain carries TRBV30 and TRBJ1-6, with D unresolved. Trimming removed 3 bases from V and 7 bases from J, with 13 bases in between. The CDR3 consists of 14 residues. CDR1 is GTSNPN and CDR2 is SVGIG in the germline V gene (reference sequence). This CDR3 is CAWRAKLGNSPLHF. The CDR3 DNA reads TGTGCCTGGAGGGCCAAACTAGGGAATTCACCCCTCCACTTT. Full variable domain (outside the CDR3, taken from reference TRBV30 and TRBJ1-6): SQTIHQWPATLVQPVGSPLSLECTVEGTSNPNLYWYRQAAGRGLQLLFYSVGIGQISSEVPQNLSASRPQDRQFILSSKKLLLSDSGFYLCAWRAKLGNSPLHFGNGTRLTVT.

This chain links TRBV30 with TRBJ1-2, with D possibly matching TRBD1 (6 bases). CDR1 and CDR2 from the germline V gene are GTSNPN and SVGIG (reference sequence). This CDR3 has 12 amino acids. V lost 4 bases and J 12 bases, leaving 18 bases between the germline ends. The chain's CDR3 is CAWKQQQGSDTF. CDR3 sequence (DNA): TGTGCCTGGAAGCAACAACAGGGCTCCGACACCTTC.

This rearrangement joins TRBV25-1 to TRBJ1-1; 8 bases are a match to TRBD1. The V gene end was trimmed by 1 base and the J gene end by 4 bases; junction bases not matched to a gene: 8. Germline CDR1 is MGHDK and CDR2 is SYGVNS. CDR3 length equals 16 residues. The CDR3 DNA is TGTGCCAGCAGTGAATTCCCACAGGGGGAAGTCACTGAAGCTTTCTTT. This encodes CASSEFPQGEVTEAFF.

The V call is TRBV11-2, the J call TRBJ2-1; 9 positions agree with TRBD2. The CDR3 is made up of 14 amino acids. The trim removed 7 bases at V and 6 bases at J, leaving 7 bases unmatched. Germline lookup yields CDR1 SGHAT and CDR2 FQNNGV. Written as DNA, the CDR3 is TGTGCCAGCACGGGGTCGCGGGGGGGCAATGAGCAGTTCTTC. Encoded protein: CASTGSRGGNEQFF.

The chain combines TRBV18 with TRBJ1-3; D is ambiguous. V was cut by 1 base and J by 0 bases, with 19 bases left in between. Per the germline V gene, CDR1 is KGHSH and CDR2 is LQKENI. The length of the CDR3 is 19 residues. In nucleotides, the CDR3 is TGTGCCAGCTCACCACAACCGATCCTCACGGTGGTCTCTGGAAACACCATATATTTT. Translated: CASSPQPILTVVSGNTIYF.

The chain uses TRBV7-2 and TRBJ1-1; D ambiguous. The CDR3 extends over 16 amino acids. The ends were cut back, 1 base at V and 0 bases at J, with 12 bases in the middle. Germline-derived CDR1 and CDR2 are SGHTA and FQGNSA. CDR3 protein: CASSLVFPGLNTEAFF. DNA of the CDR3: TGTGCCAGCAGCTTAGTGTTTCCGGGATTGAACACTGAAGCTTTCTTT.

The CDR3 loop is CASSSGEIQPQHF. For the CDR3, the DNA is TGTGCCAGCAGCTCAGGGGAGATCCAGCCCCAGCATTTT. The chain carries TRBV7-2 and TRBJ1-5; D is possibly TRBD1 (6 bases). V dropped 4 bases and J dropped 7 bases, with 11 bases sitting between them. The CDR3 is made up of 13 amino acids. Germline assignment: CDR1 SGHTA and CDR2 FQGNSA.

The chain links TRBV10-3 to TRBJ1-5, with 8 bases aligning to TRBD1. The germline CDR1 and CDR2 sequences are ENHRY and SYGVKD. The CDR3 has 15 residues. V shed 10 bases, J shed 2 bases, and the junction held 10 bases outside the gene matches. The CDR3 DNA sequence: TGTGCCACTAACAGGGGGGAATTTGGCAATCAGCCCCAGCATTTT. Its protein is CATNRGEFGNQPQHF.

The chain couples TRBV27 to TRBJ1-1, with 7 bases matching TRBD1. Germline V gene data show CDR1 as MNHEY and CDR2 as SMNVEV (reference sequence). J lost 1 base, V lost 3 bases, and 5 bases had no gene match. This CDR3 has 15 residues. The CDR3 loop reads CASSFSRQGNTEAFF. The CDR3 DNA is TGTGCCAGCAGTTTCTCGAGACAGGGGAACACTGAAGCTTTCTTT.

The V call is TRBV12-3 or TRBV12-4, the J call TRBJ2-7, with 9 bases aligning to TRBD1. The V and J ends lost 4 bases and 10 bases, in that order; junction bases with no gene match: 8. There are 13 residues in the CDR3. CDR3 sequence (DNA): TGTGCCAGCAGTTCGACAGGGGGTGGCACTCAGTACTTC. This sequence encodes CASSSTGGGTQYF.

The chain combines TRBV27 with TRBJ2-5; TRBD2 matches at 13 bases. Germline CDR1 and CDR2: MNHEY and SMNVEV (reference sequence). The CDR3 has 15 residues. The ends lost 2 bases at V and 7 bases at J; junction bases unmatched: 4. This CDR3 reads CASSLTSGGAGTQYF. DNA for the CDR3: TGTGCCAGCAGTTTAACTAGCGGGGGGGCCGGGACCCAGTACTTC.

This sequence joins TRBV5-8 and TRBJ1-4; D is possibly TRBD1 (5 bases). Germline CDR1 SGHTS, CDR2 YDEGEE. The germline V and J ends were trimmed by 2 bases and 5 bases, with 13 bases remaining between them. The CDR3 covers 15 residues. Here the CDR3 DNA reads TGTGCCAGCAGCTTAACAAGGGGCCAAAATGAAAAACTGTTTTTT. It is translated as CASSLTRGQNEKLFF.